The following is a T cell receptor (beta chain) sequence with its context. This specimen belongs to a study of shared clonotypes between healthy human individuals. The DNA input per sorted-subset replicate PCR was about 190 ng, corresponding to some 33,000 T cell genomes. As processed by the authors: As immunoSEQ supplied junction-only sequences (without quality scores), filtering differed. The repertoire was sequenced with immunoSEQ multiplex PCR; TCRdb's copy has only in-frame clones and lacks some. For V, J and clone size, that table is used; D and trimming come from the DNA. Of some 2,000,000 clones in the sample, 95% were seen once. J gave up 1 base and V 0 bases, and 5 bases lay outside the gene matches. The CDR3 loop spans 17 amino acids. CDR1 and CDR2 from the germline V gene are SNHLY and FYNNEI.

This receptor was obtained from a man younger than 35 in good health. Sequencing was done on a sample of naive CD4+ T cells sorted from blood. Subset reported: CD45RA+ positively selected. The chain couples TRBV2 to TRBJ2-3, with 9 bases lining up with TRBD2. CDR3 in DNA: TGTGCCAGCAGTGAAGCGCGGGGGGGACCGGGCACAGATACGCAGTATTTT. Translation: CASSEARGGPGTDTQYF.